This TCR beta chain was obtained from a study of cytomegalovirus exposure and HLA in healthy donors. Points from the study as a whole: The authors reported that TCR beta sequences could predict HLA-A and HLA-B alleles. These predictions were accurate for most subjects in the first cohort. As immune exposure information, only CMV serostatus was available. In a later analysis, at a false discovery rate of 0.05, 17,000 or so TCR beta sequences were associated with HLA alleles. Later work found that TCR association rates differed between HLA loci; DRB1 had the most and HLA-C the fewest.

The PCR used 60 Vbeta and 13 Jbeta primers. Profiled with immunoSEQ multiplex PCR; TCRdb holds only in-frame clones, not every one. The sample has tens of thousands of clones. Notes on this clone: No antigen is known for it.

Germline values: CDR1 SGHRS, CDR2 YFSETQ. Trimming removed 3 bases from V and 7 bases from J; junction bases left unmatched: 9. The length of the CDR3 is 14 residues. V usage is TRBV5-1 and J usage is TRBJ1-1, with 7 bases identical to TRBD1. The origin of this receptor is a man between 25 and 39 years old in good health and CMV-seronegative. Sequences were obtained from PBMCs. The CDR3 DNA reads TGCGCCAGCAGCTACTACGGACAGGACGATGAAGCTTTCTTT. Its protein is CASSYYGQDDEAFF.